This T cell receptor beta chain emerged from a study of T cell changes during pregnancy in multiple sclerosis. Libraries were prepared by immunoSEQ multiplex PCR; TCRdb keeps only in-frame clonotypes and omits some of them. Seen here are around 60,000 clones, approximately 88% observed once, and the top ten hold 1.5% to 2%. The germline CDR1 and CDR2 sequences are MNHNY and SVGAGI (reference sequence). This CDR3 has 13 residues. Trimming at V came to 6 bases and at J to 4 bases, leaving 4 bases not matched to a gene. The material was peripheral blood, obtained in the first trimester of pregnancy. The rearrangement joins TRBV6-6 to TRBJ1-2, with 8 bases identical to TRBD1. This TCR came from a female donor with multiple sclerosis, enrolled in a pregnancy study. CDR3 DNA sequence: TGTGCCAGCAGCATACAGGGGGTCTATGGCTACACCTTC. Translation gives CASSIQGVYGYTF.